The 14 T cell receptor beta chains in this list originate from one sample, sequenced in a study of shared clonotypes between healthy human individuals. Terminally differentiated effector memory CD45RA+ cells were left out of the naive CD8 fraction, which was CD45RO-negative and positively selected for CCR7. Profiling relied on immunoSEQ multiplex PCR, and the TCRdb table lists in-frame clones only, not all of them. The sample contains about 2 million clones, over 85% of which appear only once. The sequenced material came from naive CD8+ T cells sorted from blood. Source of these receptors: a man younger than 30 in good health.

The rearrangement uses TRBV10-2 and TRBJ2-7; D remains ambiguous. The V gene lost 3 bases and the J gene lost 0 bases, with 3 bases spanning the gap. This CDR3 is 12 amino acids long. Germline CDR1 WSHSY, CDR2 SAAADI. CDR3 in amino acids: CASSDISYEQYF. The CDR3 DNA is TGCGCCAGCAGTGACATCTCCTACGAGCAGTACTTC.

Here the CDR3 DNA reads TGCGCCAGCAGCCCCCGGGGAGCGGGACTATCTACCGGGGAGCTGTTTTTT. The encoded protein is CASSPRGAGLSTGELFF. The chain uses TRBV10-1 and TRBJ2-2, with 7 positions matching TRBD2. CDR3 length: 17 residues. V lost 6 bases and J lost 5; bases outside the gene matches: 15. Germline V gives CDR1 WNHNN, CDR2 SYGVQD (reference sequence).

Notes on this clone: Other DNA sequences in the same sample also yield this CDR3. DNA of the CDR3: TGTGCCAGCAGTTTAGGCAGACTGAACACTGAAGCTTTCTTT. Its protein is CASSLGRLNTEAFF. The genes are TRBV27 and TRBJ1-1; D remains unclear. From germline, CDR1 is MNHEY and CDR2 SMNVEV (reference sequence). Trimming shortened V by 2 bases and J by 0 bases, and 7 bases separated the two germline ends. The CDR3 extends over 14 amino acids.

The rearrangement uses TRBV5-6 and TRBJ2-1; D possibly corresponds to TRBD2 (5 bases). V lost 2 bases, J lost 8 bases, and 11 bases lay in between. In germline, CDR1 is SGHDT, CDR2 YYEEEE. The CDR3 has 13 amino acids. The DNA for the CDR3 is TGTGCCAGCAGCTTCTCACCGGAGGATGAGCAGTTCTTC. As protein: CASSFSPEDEQFF.

A single count supports this clone. The rearrangement links TRBV14 to TRBJ2-2; D gene uncertain. V shed 0 bases and J shed 0 bases, with 5 bases lying between them. There are 15 residues in the CDR3. The germline V gene encodes CDR1 SGHDN and CDR2 FVKESK. In DNA, the CDR3 is TGTGCCAGCAGCCAAGATGCCGCGAACACCGGGGAGCTGTTTTTT. Protein: CASSQDAANTGELFF.

The chain employs TRBV28 and TRBJ2-5; possible D gene TRBD1, 7 bases. The CDR3 runs to 15 residues. Germline V CDR1 and CDR2: MDHEN, SYDVKM. Trimming left V 3 bases short and J 4 bases short, with 15 bases between. DNA for the CDR3: TGTGCCAGCAGTTTCGGCAGGGGGGTTCGAGAGACCCAGTACTTC. Translation gives CASSFGRGVRETQYF.

The genes are TRBV7-9 and TRBJ2-5; tentative D call: TRBD1 (6 bases). V shed 2 bases and J shed 1 base, with 14 bases lying between them. Germline CDR1 and CDR2: SEHNR and FQNEAQ (reference sequence). The CDR3 sequence is 16 residues long. The CDR3 sequence: CASSLRLQGTQETQYF. The CDR3 nucleotides are TGTGCCAGCAGCTTAAGGCTCCAGGGGACCCAAGAGACCCAGTACTTC.

The chain uses TRBV6-5 and TRBJ1-5, with TRBD1 matching 9 bases. J was trimmed by 4 bases and V by 6 bases; bases with no gene match: 1. This CDR3 contains 13 residues. Germline values: CDR1 MNHEY, CDR2 SVGAGI. The CDR3: CASSGTGNQPQHF. The CDR3 region has the DNA TGTGCCAGCAGCGGGACAGGGAATCAGCCCCAGCATTTT.

Worth noting for this clone: The sample carries other DNA sequences with the same CDR3. The chain combines TRBV19 with TRBJ2-7; D is undetermined. CDR3 length equals 14 residues. Trimming removed 1 base from V and 0 bases from J, with 7 bases in between. CDR1 and CDR2 (germline): LNHDA, SQIVND (reference sequence). CDR3 loop: CASSIAQSSYEQYF. The CDR3 bases are TGTGCCAGTAGTATAGCCCAGAGCTCCTACGAGCAGTACTTC.

This chain connects TRBV5-1 to TRBJ1-6, with D perhaps matching TRBD1 (6 bases). Germline CDR1 reads SGHRS; CDR2 reads YFSETQ. V was pared by 1 base and J by 14 bases, with 16 bases between. This CDR3 is built from 14 residues. The CDR3 nucleotides are TGCGCCAGCAGCTTGAGTGGGGGGGCGACAGCCCTCCACTTT. It is translated as CASSLSGGATALHF.

The rearrangement uses TRBV7-2 and TRBJ2-7; 10 nucleotides align to TRBD2. Germline V gives CDR1 SGHTA, CDR2 FQGNSA. This CDR3 has 15 residues. V shed 5 bases and J 1 base; nucleotides not matched to a gene: 5. CDR3 sequence: CASSQELAGSYEQYF. CDR3 nucleotide sequence: TGTGCCAGCAGCCAAGAACTAGCGGGGTCCTACGAGCAGTACTTC.

Concerning this clone itself: At one end, the junction sequence differs from germline, possibly due to a read error. The chain combines TRBV4-3 with TRBJ2-3; the D gene is possibly TRBD2 (5 bases). The germline V gene encodes CDR1 LGHNA and CDR2 YSLEER. The CDR3 is 11 amino acids. CDR3 in amino acids: CASSQYPKGSF. In DNA form, the CDR3 reads TGCGCCAGCAGCCAATACCCTAAAGGGAGTTTT.

With respect to this clone: This specimen includes other DNA sequences encoding the same CDR3. The rearrangement joins TRBV2 to TRBJ1-1, with D possibly TRBD1 on 6 matching bases. CDR3 size: 14 residues. The V and J ends lost 4 bases and 0 bases respectively, with 9 bases between them. Germline assignment: CDR1 SNHLY and CDR2 FYNNEI. This chain's CDR3 is CASSGGQMNTEAFF. CDR3 in DNA: TGTGCCAGCAGTGGTGGACAGATGAACACTGAAGCTTTCTTT.

The V and J genes are TRBV9 and TRBJ2-7; D ambiguous. The V and J ends lost 2 bases and 5 bases respectively, with 14 bases between them. CDR1 is SGDLS and CDR2 is YYNGEE in the germline V gene. The length of the CDR3 is 14 residues. The CDR3 protein is CASSVYGRSDEQYF. CDR3 DNA: TGTGCCAGCAGCGTCTACGGTCGATCGGACGAGCAGTACTTC.